These 27 T cell receptor beta chains share one sample of origin, sequenced in a study of T-cell reconstitution after alpha-beta-depleted transplantation in children. As it was prepared, the TCRbeta library received unique molecular identifiers. MiXCR, run by TCRdb on the PCR reads, gives a single entry per CDR3 protein. In the table there are about 200,000 distinct CDR3 sequences, around 9.2% of which are singletons. Sequencing was performed on PBMCs, mostly from graft donor cells, taken 360 days after TCRalphabeta/CD19-depleted stem cell transplant. All receptors derive from a male patient aged 2-15 years who had a stem cell transplant for acute myeloid leukemia, so the T cells may come from the graft donor.

The chain combines TRBV4-2 with TRBJ1-1; 9 nucleotides align to TRBD1. The CDR3 is made up of 16 amino acids. Germline CDR1 is LGHNA and CDR2 is YNFKEQ. Trimming took 2 bases from V and 2 from J; bases not matched to a gene: 6. The DNA for the CDR3 is TGTGCCAGCAGCCAACCCGGGACAGGGCTTAACACTGAAGCTTTCTTT. Amino acids: CASSQPGTGLNTEAFF.

The chain recombines TRBV6-2 or TRBV6-3 with TRBJ2-5; 8 bases are a match to TRBD2. The CDR3 has 13 amino acids. V gave up 2 bases and J gave up 7 bases; unmatched junction bases: 3. Germline values: CDR1 MNHEY, CDR2 SVGEGT. Here the CDR3 reads CASSYAGGRTQYF. CDR3 DNA sequence: TGTGCCAGCAGTTACGCGGGAGGAAGGACCCAGTACTTC.

The chain recombines TRBV7-3 with TRBJ2-5; 8 bases match TRBD1. The CDR3 spans 15 residues. CDR1 and CDR2 from the germline V gene are SGHTA and FQGTGA. Trimming at V came to 1 base and at J to 4 bases, leaving 5 bases not matched to a gene. In DNA form, the CDR3 reads TGTGCCAGCAGCTTAAACTCGGACAGGGCAGAGACCCAGTACTTC. Encoded protein: CASSLNSDRAETQYF.

This clonotype has at least ten counts. The chain joins TRBV5-6 to TRBJ2-2; D not resolved. This CDR3 has 17 amino acids. Trimming removed 0 bases from V and 3 bases from J, with 15 bases in between. CDR1 and CDR2 (germline): SGHDT, YYEEEE. In nucleotides, the CDR3 is TGTGCCAGCAGCTTGGAGGCCCTTAGGCTGTACACCGGGGAGCTGTTTTTT. This codes for CASSLEALRLYTGELFF.

The V call is TRBV18, the J call TRBJ2-7; 7 positions match TRBD2. Germline V gene data show CDR1 as KGHSH and CDR2 as LQKENI. The CDR3 sequence is 14 residues long. V dropped 2 bases and J dropped 7; count of bases not matched to a gene: 8. The DNA for the CDR3 is TGTGCCAGCTCACCAGTCACGGGGGGTAAAGAGCAGTACGTC. This translates into CASSPVTGGKEQYV.

This clonotype came up many times. The chain links TRBV7-2 to TRBJ2-1; the D is unclear. Germline-derived CDR1 and CDR2 are SGHTA and FQGNSA. V gave up 3 bases and J gave up 8 bases, with 5 bases separating them. The CDR3 runs 11 residues. CDR3 residues: CASSFSYEQFF. The CDR3 nucleotides are TGTGCCAGCAGCTTCTCTTATGAGCAGTTCTTC.

This clonotype occurred many times. The chain employs TRBV4-2 and TRBJ2-3, with D perhaps TRBD2 (5 bases). The V gene's germline CDR1 is LGHNA and CDR2 YNFKEQ. The CDR3 contains 16 residues. V lost 0 bases and J lost 2, with 12 bases in between. The CDR3 DNA is TGTGCCAGCAGCCAAGAAGCTAGCCTATCCACAGATACGCAGTATTTT. This encodes CASSQEASLSTDTQYF.

Only a few counts were recorded for this clonotype. The rearrangement uses TRBV20-1 and TRBJ2-4, with D possibly matching TRBD2 (6 bases). CDR1 is DFQATT and CDR2 is SNEGSKA in the germline V gene (reference sequence). Trimming removed 4 bases at V and 8 bases at J, with 12 bases between. The CDR3 runs to 12 residues. This CDR3 is CSAIGRGDIQYF. For the CDR3, the DNA is TGCAGTGCTATCGGGCGCGGGGACATTCAGTACTTC.

V is TRBV4-1 and J is TRBJ1-1; perhaps TRBD1 as D (5 bases). V was cut by 4 bases and J by 2 bases, with 14 bases left in between. This CDR3 spans 15 amino acids. Germline-derived CDR1 and CDR2 are MGHRA and YSYEKL. The CDR3 spells CASSPRAGINTEAFF. For the CDR3, the DNA is TGCGCCAGCAGCCCCCGGGCAGGGATAAACACTGAAGCTTTCTTT.

This clonotype was observed many times. CDR3 DNA: TGCAGTGCCCTGCTAGCGGGAGGACCGGGGAATGAGCAGTTCTTC. This sequence encodes CSALLAGGPGNEQFF. V is TRBV20-1 and J is TRBJ2-1, with 11 bases aligning to TRBD2. Germline V gives CDR1 DFQATT, CDR2 SNEGSKA (reference sequence). The CDR3 has 15 residues. With V trimmed by 6 bases and J by 7 bases, 11 bases remained unmatched.

This clonotype was counted between two and nine times. DNA for the CDR3: TGTGCCAGCAGCGTCACAGGGAGTTACAATGAGCAGTTCTTC. It translates to CASSVTGSYNEQFF. The chain links TRBV7-6 to TRBJ2-1, with D tentatively TRBD1 (6 bases). Per the germline V gene, CDR1 is SGHVS and CDR2 is FNYEAQ. V dropped 5 bases and J dropped 4 bases, with 12 bases sitting between them. CDR3 length: 14 amino acids.

This clonotype was detected only a few times. The V gene is TRBV12-3 or TRBV12-4, the J gene TRBJ1-6; the D is unclear. This CDR3 comprises 15 residues. V dropped 5 bases and J dropped 9 bases, with 17 bases sitting between them. CDR3 nucleotide sequence: TGTGCCAGCAGTCGAAGACTCGCCGGAACTTCACCCCTCCACTTT. This translates into CASSRRLAGTSPLHF.

This clonotype showed up just a few times. The V and J genes are TRBV12-3 or TRBV12-4 and TRBJ2-3; 11 nucleotides agree with TRBD2. The CDR3 loop spans 18 amino acids. The J segment lost 5 bases and the V segment lost 2 bases, leaving 12 bases of the junction unmatched. The CDR3 nucleotides are TGTGCCAGCAGTTTACGGCTAGCGGGGGGCTTGGACCGAGATACGCAGTATTTT. Its translation is CASSLRLAGGLDRDTQYF.

The chain employs TRBV11-3 and TRBJ2-1, with TRBD2 identical over 10 bases. Germline CDR1 and CDR2: SGHNT and YENEEA. The ends lost 5 bases at V and 8 bases at J; junction bases unmatched: 15. This CDR3 is built from 17 residues. In nucleotides, the CDR3 is TGTGCCAGCAGCGGGGGGATGCTAGCGGGAGTTAACGATGAGCAGTTCTTC. This sequence encodes CASSGGMLAGVNDEQFF. Complete variable domain (other parts from reference TRBV11-3 and TRBJ2-1): EAGVVQSPRYKIIEKKQPVAFWCNPISGHNTLYWYLQNLGQGPELLIRYENEEAVDDSQLPKDRFSAERLKGVDSTLKIQPAELGDSAVYLCASSGGMLAGVNDEQFFGPGTRLTVL.

This clonotype was seen repeatedly, ten times or more. In DNA form, the CDR3 reads TGCGCCAGCAGCTTGGACTTCCCTGGCTCTGGGGCCAACGTCCTGACTTTC. Residues: CASSLDFPGSGANVLTF. The genes are TRBV5-1 and TRBJ2-6; D not resolved. V was cut by 0 bases and J by 0 bases, with 10 bases left in between. CDR1 and CDR2 (germline): SGHRS, YFSETQ. The CDR3 sequence is 17 residues long. The full variable domain, in which reference TRBV5-1 and TRBJ2-6 provide the parts outside the CDR3, is KAGVTQTPRYLIKTRGQQVTLSCSPISGHRSVSWYQQTPGQGLQFLFEYFSETQRNKGNFPGRFSGRQFSNSRSEMNVSTLELGDSALYLCASSLDFPGSGANVLTFGAGSRLTVL.

The chain uses TRBV20-1 and TRBJ1-4; D may be TRBD1 (6 bases). Germline V lookup: CDR1 DFQATT, CDR2 SNEGSKA (reference sequence). The CDR3 is 13 amino acids. With 1 base removed from V and 5 bases from J, the gap between germline ends came to 8 bases. The CDR3 DNA follows: TGCAGTGCTAGAGTACAGGGCAATGAAAAACTGTTTTTT. Protein: CSARVQGNEKLFF.

The gene calls are TRBV7-9 and TRBJ2-3; perhaps D is TRBD1 or TRBD2 (5 bases each). CDR1 SEHNR and CDR2 FQNEAQ come from the germline V gene (reference sequence). V was clipped by 5 bases and J by 2 bases, with 20 bases between them. CDR3 length: 17 amino acids. The CDR3 DNA follows: TGTGCCAGCAGCCTCCCGAGGCAGGGACGGACCACAGATACGCAGTATTTT. Protein: CASSLPRQGRTTDTQYF.

This clonotype was recorded many times. The chain couples TRBV5-1 to TRBJ2-7, with 9 bases lining up with TRBD2. CDR3 length equals 16 residues. The V and J ends lost 4 bases and 5 bases, in that order; junction bases with no gene match: 13. The V gene's germline CDR1 is SGHRS and CDR2 YFSETQ. The CDR3 region is CASSPGSGLAGNEQYF. CDR3 bases: TGCGCCAGCAGCCCTGGGAGTGGTCTAGCGGGAAACGAGCAGTACTTC.

This clonotype occurred many times. The rearrangement joins TRBV20-1 to TRBJ1-1; D gene unclear. Germline CDR1 reads DFQATT; CDR2 reads SNEGSKA (reference sequence). V dropped 1 base and J dropped 4 bases, with 22 bases sitting between them. The CDR3 contains 17 residues. Here the CDR3 reads CSARVHPGLILTTEAFF. CDR3 nucleotides: TGCAGTGCTAGAGTCCACCCAGGACTGATCCTGACCACTGAAGCTTTCTTT.

This rearrangement joins TRBV3-1 to TRBJ2-2; D might be TRBD2 (6 bases). CDR1 is LGHDT, CDR2 YNNKEL, per germline (reference sequence). The CDR3 is 14 residues long. The V end lost 1 base, the J end lost 6 bases, and 9 bases lay between the germline ends. The CDR3 DNA sequence: TGTGCCAGCAGCCAAGCTCCGGGGGCCGGGGAGCTGTTTTTT. This gives the protein CASSQAPGAGELFF.

This clonotype was recorded a few times. The V call is TRBV2, the J call TRBJ2-2, with unresolved D. Germline V gene data show CDR1 as SNHLY and CDR2 as FYNNEI. The germline V and J ends were trimmed by 3 bases and 3 bases, with 8 bases remaining between them. The CDR3 is 14 residues long. CDR3 nucleotides: TGTGCCAGCAGTGAGTACAGAGACACCGGGGAGCTGTTTTTT. Protein product: CASSEYRDTGELFF.

V is TRBV24-1 and J is TRBJ2-3, with 7 bases that match TRBD1. This CDR3 has 15 amino acids. Germline V gene sequence: CDR1 KGHDR, CDR2 SFDVKD. V was clipped by 4 bases and J by 2 bases; unmatched bases: 5. The CDR3 sequence: CATSDWTGSTDTQYF. DNA of the CDR3: TGTGCCACCAGTGACTGGACAGGTTCCACAGATACGCAGTATTTT.

This clonotype was seen a handful of times. V usage is TRBV20-1 and J usage is TRBJ2-1; no clear D gene. The CDR3 consists of 14 residues. Trimming pared 2 bases from V and 8 bases from J, leaving 16 bases between. Germline CDR1 and CDR2: DFQATT and SNEGSKA (reference sequence). CDR3 sequence reads: CSARRLRLGDEQFF. DNA of the CDR3: TGCAGTGCTAGACGCCTAAGACTGGGCGATGAGCAGTTCTTC.

The gene calls are TRBV18 and TRBJ1-5; a possible D gene is TRBD1 (5 bases). The germline V and J ends were trimmed by 6 bases and 3 bases, with 9 bases remaining between them. CDR1 is KGHSH and CDR2 is LQKENI in the germline V gene. The CDR3 covers 13 residues. This CDR3 is CASSGQANQPQHF. DNA of the CDR3: TGTGCCAGCTCGGGGCAAGCCAATCAGCCCCAGCATTTT.

This clonotype was recorded many times. The chain links TRBV10-3 to TRBJ1-5; no clear D gene. CDR1 and CDR2 from the germline V gene are ENHRY and SYGVKD. Trimming cost V 6 bases and J 6 bases, with 18 bases left between them. The CDR3 sequence is 15 residues long. The CDR3 DNA follows: TGTGCCATCAGCCGCGAGGCGGTCTCGGGTCAGCCCCAGCATTTT. Translated, it gives CAISREAVSGQPQHF.

This clonotype has a handful of counts. The gene calls are TRBV20-1 and TRBJ2-7; D might be TRBD2 (6 bases). Germline loops: CDR1 DFQATT, CDR2 SNEGSKA (reference sequence). Deletions cut 6 bases from V and 4 bases from J, with 16 bases between. The CDR3 loop spans 13 amino acids. CDR3 DNA: TGCAGTGCCCCGGGACTTGACTTATACGAGCAGTACGTC. The encoded protein is CSAPGLDLYEQYV.

This clonotype has ten or more counts. V gene TRBV5-8 combines with J gene TRBJ2-7; D is unclear. Germline CDR1 reads SGHTS; CDR2 reads YDEGEE. The length of the CDR3 is 15 residues. Trimming shortened V by 4 bases and J by 3 bases, and 17 bases separated the two germline ends. CDR3 protein: CASSQTYRARYEQYV. DNA of the CDR3: TGTGCCAGCAGCCAGACTTATCGGGCACGCTACGAGCAGTACGTC.